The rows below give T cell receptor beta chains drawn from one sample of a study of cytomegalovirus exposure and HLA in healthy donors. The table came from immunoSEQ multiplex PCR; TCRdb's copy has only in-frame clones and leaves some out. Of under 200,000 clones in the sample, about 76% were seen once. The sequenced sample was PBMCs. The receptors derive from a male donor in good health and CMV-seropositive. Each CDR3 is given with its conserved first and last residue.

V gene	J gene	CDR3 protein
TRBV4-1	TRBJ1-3	CASSQSPARGGQGNTIYF
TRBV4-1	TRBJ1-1	CASSPHPTGDNTEAFF
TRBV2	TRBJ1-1	CASTRQGASTEAFF
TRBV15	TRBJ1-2	CATSRSLAPGTGDGYTF
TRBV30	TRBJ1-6	CAWREGSISPLHF
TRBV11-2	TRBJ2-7	CASSPSGRVSSYEQYF
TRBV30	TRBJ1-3	CAWSQSFSGNTIYF
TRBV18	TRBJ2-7	CASSQRDRSYEQYF
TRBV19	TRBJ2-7	CASSVQGSYEQYF
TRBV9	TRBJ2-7	CASSVDQGVGEQYF
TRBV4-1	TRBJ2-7	CASSQDGGLAGDEQYF
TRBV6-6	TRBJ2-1	CASRDFGRVNEQFF
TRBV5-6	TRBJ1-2	CASTVQGHYGYTF
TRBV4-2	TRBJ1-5	CASSQEGREDQPQHF
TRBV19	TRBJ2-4	CAIIPRVDIQYF
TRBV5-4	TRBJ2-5	CASSTRSGRGEKTQYF
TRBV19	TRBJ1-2	CASGSDRPLNYGYTF
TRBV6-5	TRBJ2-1	CASSYSPGRDNEQFF
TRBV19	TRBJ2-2	CASSKRVFDTGELFF
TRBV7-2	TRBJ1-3	CASSNTGISGNTIYF
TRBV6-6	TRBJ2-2	CASTQRQSGELFF
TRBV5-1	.	CASSLAGTGLREQYF
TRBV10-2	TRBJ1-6	CASSSNSPAGALHF
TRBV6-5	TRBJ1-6	CASRRGRFSPLHF
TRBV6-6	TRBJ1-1	CASSTSGKTEAFF
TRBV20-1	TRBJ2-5	CSALTQETQYF
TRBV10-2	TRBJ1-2	CASSDPLTGNYGYTF
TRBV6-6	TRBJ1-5	CASSLASGGQPQHF
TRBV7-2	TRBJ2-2	CASSQLPQNTGELFF
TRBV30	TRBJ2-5	CAWTRGGETQYF
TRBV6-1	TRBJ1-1	CASSVYWTGPSLETEAFF
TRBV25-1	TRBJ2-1	CASSAAGTNEQFF
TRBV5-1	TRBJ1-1	CASSDDRGNTEAFF
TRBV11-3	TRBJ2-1	CASSRTLRGGENEQFF
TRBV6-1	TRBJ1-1	CASSLGGAEAFF
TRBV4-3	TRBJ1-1	CASSQPGTHRTF
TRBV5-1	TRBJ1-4	CASGTGGGDEKLFF
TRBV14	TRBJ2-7	CASSHRTALRRGEQYF
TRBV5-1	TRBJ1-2	CASTQGMIGHYGYTF
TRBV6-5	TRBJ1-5	CASSYRPGGQPQHF
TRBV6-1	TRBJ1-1	CASSNGGGTEAFF
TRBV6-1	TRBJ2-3	CASALGGEGEYF
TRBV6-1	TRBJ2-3	CASSQELGGAQYF
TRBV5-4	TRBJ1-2	CASSLYQYYGYTF
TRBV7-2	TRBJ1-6	CASSEAGLNSPLHF
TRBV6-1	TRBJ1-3	CASSEQDGGPPYF
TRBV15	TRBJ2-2	CATSGGQANTGELFF
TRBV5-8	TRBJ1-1	CASSLEPAGAEAFF
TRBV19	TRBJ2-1	CATKELDSPSRDEQFF
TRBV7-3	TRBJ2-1	CASSLRDRGQDEQFF
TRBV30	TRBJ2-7	CAWSRRGLAGGRRYEQYF